The 21 T cell receptor beta chains presented below share a single source sample, sequenced in a study of blood T cells in healthy people across ages (dated by TCRdb to between 2015 and 2016). The library came from 5' RACE. The run used an Illumina HiSeq 2500. A second PCR of about 6 to 12 cycles was performed with a sample-barcoded 5' primer and a J-beta primer mix. The public reads were reprocessed in TCRdb via fastp at Q25 and MiXCR, keeping in-frame beta chains. Records with the same CDR3 protein are collapsed into one entry carrying the most frequent genes and DNA. The sample table shows around 1,700,000 distinct CDR3 sequences, and under 30% are seen once. Roughly 8.2% of the sample is taken by the ten largest. Sequenced material: blood. The origin of the receptors is a woman in her thirties in good health.

The table lists this clonotype with a few counts. The chain uses TRBV2 and TRBJ1-4; 12 nucleotides agree with TRBD1. The CDR3 has 17 amino acids. The trim removed 7 bases at V and 7 bases at J, leaving 13 bases unmatched. CDR1 SNHLY and CDR2 FYNNEI come from the germline V gene. CDR3 amino acids: CASTPGTGGFRSEKLFF. As DNA, the CDR3 is TGTGCCAGCACCCCCGGGACAGGGGGCTTTAGGAGTGAAAAACTGTTTTTT.

As regards this clonotype: A read error is possible here, since a much larger clone lies one base away. The chain employs TRBV12-3 or TRBV12-4 and TRBJ2-7; D gene ambiguous. The CDR3 totals 12 residues. Written as DNA, the CDR3 is TGTGCCAGCAGTTATAACCACTACGGGCAGTACTTC. The encoded protein is CASSYNHYGQYF.

To note about this clonotype: An end of the junction does not agree with germline; a read error may underlie this. V usage is TRBV7-2 and J usage is TRBJ2-6, with D possibly TRBD1 on 5 matching bases. Germline-derived CDR1 and CDR2 are SGHTA and FQGNSA. The CDR3 contains 16 residues. This chain's CDR3 is CASSLALSSGASVLTF. CDR3 in DNA: TGTGCCAGCAGCTTAGCATTGAGCTCTGGGGCCAGCGTCCTGACTTTC.

This clonotype has just a few counts. The chain recombines TRBV27 with TRBJ1-1; tentatively, D is TRBD1 (6 bases). The CDR3 loop spans 15 amino acids. The V end was cut by 10 bases, the J end by 5 bases, with 23 bases between. Germline CDR1 and CDR2: MNHEY and SMNVEV (reference sequence). For the CDR3, the DNA is TGTGCCATCCCATATTTTCGGTGGGGGCGAACTGAAGCTTTCTTT. Its protein product is CAIPYFRWGRTEAFF.

This clonotype has more than one count but fewer than ten. Written as DNA, the CDR3 is TGTGCCAGCAGCTTCGAAAGAGACTATGGCTACACCTTC. Encoded protein: CASSFERDYGYTF. The chain joins TRBV7-2 to TRBJ1-2; unclear D gene. In germline, CDR1 is SGHTA, CDR2 FQGNSA. The CDR3 covers 13 residues. The V end lost 3 bases, the J end lost 3 bases, and 8 bases lay between the germline ends.

The chain links TRBV7-2 to TRBJ2-3, with TRBD1 matching 8 bases. The CDR3 loop spans 14 amino acids. The junction had 8 bases not matched to a gene; V was cut back by 5 bases and J by 7 bases. Looked up from germline, CDR1 is SGHTA and CDR2 is FQGNSA. CDR3: CASSLDRGGNTQYF. The CDR3 bases are TGTGCCAGCAGCCTCGACAGGGGAGGAAATACGCAGTATTTT. Filled out from reference TRBV7-2 and TRBJ2-3, the complete variable domain reads GAGVSQSPSNKVTEKGKDVELRCDPISGHTALYWYRQSLGQGLEFLIYFQGNSAPDKSGLPSDRFSAERTGGSVSTLTIQRTQQEDSAVYLCASSLDRGGNTQYFGPGTRLTVL.

This clonotype was observed a handful of times. The chain is built from TRBV7-9 and TRBJ2-1; 7 positions match TRBD1. Germline lookup yields CDR1 SEHNR and CDR2 FQNEAQ (reference sequence). V trimming: 2 bases; J trimming: 5 bases; junction bases outside the gene matches: 6. The length of the CDR3 is 15 residues. The CDR3 region has the DNA TGTGCCAGCAGCTTATCGGGACAGAGTGACAATGAGCAGTTCTTC. It yields the protein CASSLSGQSDNEQFF.

V usage is TRBV5-1 and J usage is TRBJ2-3; D is unclear. V lost 1 base to trimming and J lost 5 bases, with 11 bases between them. Germline assignment: CDR1 SGHRS and CDR2 YFSETQ. The CDR3 totals 14 residues. The CDR3 loop reads CASSLHDRGDTQYF. Here the CDR3 DNA reads TGCGCCAGCAGCTTGCACGATCGAGGAGATACGCAGTATTTT.

This clonotype was found many times. The J gene is TRBJ2-7, the V gene TRBV5-1; D is perhaps TRBD1 (5 bases). Looked up from germline, CDR1 is SGHRS and CDR2 is YFSETQ. V lost 3 bases and J 7 bases, leaving 11 bases between the germline ends. There are 12 residues in the CDR3. The CDR3 region is CASSSSGLEQYF. Here the CDR3 DNA reads TGCGCCAGCAGCTCCTCAGGGTTGGAGCAGTACTTC. The variable domain in full, completed from reference TRBV5-1 and TRBJ2-7, reads KAGVTQTPRYLIKTRGQQVTLSCSPISGHRSVSWYQQTPGQGLQFLFEYFSETQRNKGNFPGRFSGRQFSNSRSEMNVSTLELGDSALYLCASSSSGLEQYFGPGTRLTVT.

The chain carries TRBV5-1 and TRBJ1-2, with TRBD1 identical over 7 bases. J was trimmed by 3 bases and V by 4 bases; bases with no gene match: 12. The CDR3 extends over 16 amino acids. From germline, CDR1 is SGHRS and CDR2 YFSETQ. CDR3 nucleotides: TGCGCCAGCAGCACAGGACAGGAGACCCGTTACTATGGCTACACCTTC. Translating gives CASSTGQETRYYGYTF.

CDR3 residues: CSARTAPNYGYTF. CDR3 DNA sequence: TGCAGTGCTCGGACAGCTCCTAACTATGGCTACACCTTC. V is TRBV20-1 and J is TRBJ1-2, with D possibly being TRBD1 (6 bases). CDR1 is DFQATT, CDR2 SNEGSKA, per germline (reference sequence). With 5 bases removed from V and 0 bases from J, the gap between germline ends came to 10 bases. The CDR3 sequence is 13 residues long.

This clonotype was recorded many times. The chain couples TRBV7-9 to TRBJ2-7, with D maybe TRBD2 (5 bases). The CDR3 covers 13 residues. The V end lost 1 base, the J end lost 4 bases, and 8 bases lay between the germline ends. The germline CDR1 and CDR2 sequences are SEHNR and FQNEAQ (reference sequence). The CDR3 here is CASSLEAGYEQYF. CDR3 coding DNA: TGTGCCAGCAGCTTAGAGGCGGGTTACGAGCAGTACTTC.

V is TRBV5-6 and J is TRBJ2-7, with unresolved D. CDR3 size: 11 residues. CDR1 is SGHDT, CDR2 YYEEEE, per germline. Between the trimmed V and J ends, which lost 6 bases and 5 bases, there was a span of 9 bases. CDR3 region: CASNQGHEQYF. The CDR3 DNA is TGTGCCAGCAACCAAGGCCACGAGCAGTACTTC.

This clonotype has only a few counts. The CDR3 spells CASSGRQEAKETQYF. In DNA, the CDR3 is TGTGCCAGCAGTGGAAGACAGGAAGCCAAAGAGACCCAGTACTTC. This sequence joins TRBV2 and TRBJ2-5; D is possibly TRBD1 (6 bases). In germline, CDR1 is SNHLY, CDR2 FYNNEI. The CDR3 covers 15 residues. V lost 4 bases and J 3 bases, leaving 15 bases between the germline ends.

For this clonotype: The junction does not match germline at one end; this may be a read error. The rearrangement joins TRBV28 to TRBJ1-1; unclear D gene. CDR3 size: 13 residues. Per germline, CDR1 MDHEN and CDR2 SYDVKM. The CDR3 loop is CASSTLRPADAFF. The CDR3 DNA is TGTGCCAGCAGCACCCTGAGACCCGCTGACGCTTTCTTT. The variable domain in full, completed from reference TRBV28 and TRBJ1-1, reads DVKVTQSSRYLVKRTGEKVFLECVQDMDHENMFWYRQDPGLGLRLIYFSYDVKMKEKGDIPEGYSVSREKKERFSLILESASTNQTSMYLCASSTLRPADAFFGQGTRLTVV.

This clonotype was detected ten times or more. The genes are TRBV7-2 and TRBJ2-3; D is ambiguous. Germline V CDR1 and CDR2: SGHTA, FQGNSA. This CDR3 contains 16 residues. Trimming removed 5 bases from V and 2 bases from J, with 17 bases in between. Here the CDR3 reads CASSQTPRIFTDTQYF. As DNA, the CDR3 is TGTGCCAGCAGCCAAACCCCTAGAATCTTCACAGATACGCAGTATTTT.

This clonotype was seen a handful of times. This chain uses TRBV2 with TRBJ2-1; 8 bases fit TRBD2. There are 16 residues in the CDR3. V trimming: 3 bases; J trimming: 0 bases; junction bases outside the gene matches: 4. Germline V CDR1 and CDR2: SNHLY, FYNNEI. The CDR3: CASSDYRGGSYNEQFF. The CDR3 coding sequence is TGTGCCAGCAGTGATTATCGGGGGGGCTCCTACAATGAGCAGTTCTTC.

Concerning this clonotype: A single base separates this from a much larger clone, so it may be a read error. This CDR3 fails to terminate in the conserved phenylalanine or tryptophan, so it likely reflects a read error. The J gene is TRBJ2-1, the V gene TRBV12-3 or TRBV12-4; D is uncertain. This CDR3 has 15 residues. Trimming shortened V by 1 base and J by 0 bases, and 7 bases separated the two germline ends. DNA of the CDR3: TGTGCCAGCAGTTTAGACCAAACCTCCTACAATGAGCAGTTCTTA. As protein: CASSLDQTSYNEQFL.

This clonotype showed up just a few times. The chain combines TRBV4-1 with TRBJ1-1, with 7 positions matching TRBD1. This CDR3 is 17 amino acids long. The germline V gene has CDR1 MGHRA and CDR2 YSYEKL. With 0 bases clipped from V and 5 bases from J, the junction kept 12 bases outside the gene matches. The CDR3 nucleotides are TGCGCCAGCAGCCAAGATTGGGGCAGGGGGGGGAGGACTGAAGCTTTCTTT. It translates to CASSQDWGRGGRTEAFF.

The table lists this clonotype with a few counts. The V and J genes are TRBV18 and TRBJ2-1; 8 positions match TRBD1. V shed 0 bases, J shed 0 bases, and the junction held 7 bases outside the gene matches. The length of the CDR3 is 18 residues. Germline-derived CDR1 and CDR2 are KGHSH and LQKENI. As DNA, the CDR3 is TGTGCCAGCTCACCACCTCAAGGGACAGGAAACTCCTACAATGAGCAGTTCTTC. Residues: CASSPPQGTGNSYNEQFF.

The chain recombines TRBV7-9 with TRBJ2-1; D is possibly TRBD1 (5 bases). V lost 1 base and J 7 bases, leaving 11 bases between the germline ends. CDR3 length: 14 amino acids. CDR1 SEHNR and CDR2 FQNEAQ come from the germline V gene (reference sequence). CDR3 sequence reads: CASSLETARNEQFF. Here the CDR3 DNA reads TGTGCCAGCAGCTTAGAGACAGCGCGAAATGAGCAGTTCTTC.